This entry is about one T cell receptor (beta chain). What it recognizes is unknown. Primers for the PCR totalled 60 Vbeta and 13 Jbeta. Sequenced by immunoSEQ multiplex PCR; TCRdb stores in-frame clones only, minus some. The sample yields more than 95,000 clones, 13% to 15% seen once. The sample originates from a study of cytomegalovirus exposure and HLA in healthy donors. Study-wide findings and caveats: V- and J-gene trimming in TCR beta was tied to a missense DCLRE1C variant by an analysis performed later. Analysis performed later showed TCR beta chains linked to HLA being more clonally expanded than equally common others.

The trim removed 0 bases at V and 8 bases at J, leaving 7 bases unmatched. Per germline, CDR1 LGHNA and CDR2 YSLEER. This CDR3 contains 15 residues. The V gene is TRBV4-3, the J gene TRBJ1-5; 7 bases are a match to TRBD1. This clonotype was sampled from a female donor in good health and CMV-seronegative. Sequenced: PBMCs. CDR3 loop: CASSQDNRGRKPQHF. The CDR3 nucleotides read TGCGCCAGCAGCCAAGATAACAGGGGTAGGAAGCCCCAGCATTTT.